Following are 16 T cell receptor beta chains from one sample sequenced in a study of PD-1 blockade in classical Hodgkin lymphoma (dated by TCRdb to 2018 to 2021). Libraries were made using the immunoSEQ multiplex PCR assay. The source is immuneACCESS, and TCRdb retained only in-frame sequences with V and J called. Part of the clones is not carried over; for the studies checked, unresolved V genes explain less than half of this, and the remainder is unexplained. The sample yields tens of thousands of clones; around 76% were counted once. The top ten clonotypes cover roughly 12% of the sample. The sample's time point, from its label and the paper: cycle 4 day 1 (C4D1), after more than five weeks of nivolumab. Every trial patient had relapsed following autologous stem cell transplantation, and prior brentuximab vedotin exposure was what differed among cohorts A, B and C. The source was peripheral blood mononuclear cells (PBMCs), collected before the fourth cycle of nivolumab. The source is a human donor with classical Hodgkin lymphoma.

The rearrangement links TRBV5-1 to TRBJ2-2; D is undetermined. The CDR3 contains 15 residues. CDR1 is SGHRS, CDR2 YFSETQ, per germline. The ends were cut back, 6 bases at V and 2 bases at J, with 14 bases in the middle. The CDR3 DNA reads TGCGCCAGCACCCAATCCGGGCCTAACACCGGGGAGCTGTTTTTT. Residues: CASTQSGPNTGELFF.

This sequence joins TRBV30 and TRBJ1-4; TRBD1 aligns across 11 bases. The germline gives CDR1 GTSNPN, CDR2 SVGIG (reference sequence). CDR3 size: 18 residues. The V gene end was trimmed by 2 bases and the J gene end by 3 bases; junction bases not matched to a gene: 11. CDR3: CAWSIGQGALGANEKLFF. Here the CDR3 DNA reads TGTGCCTGGAGTATAGGACAGGGGGCCCTTGGGGCTAATGAAAAACTGTTTTTT. The full variable domain, completed using reference TRBV30 and TRBJ1-4, is SQTIHQWPATLVQPVGSPLSLECTVEGTSNPNLYWYRQAAGRGLQLLFYSVGIGQISSEVPQNLSASRPQDRQFILSSKKLLLSDSGFYLCAWSIGQGALGANEKLFFGSGTQLSVL.

The V and J genes are TRBV6-1 and TRBJ2-6; possibly TRBD2 for D (7 bases). The CDR3 totals 14 residues. Germline V gene data show CDR1 as MNHNS and CDR2 as SASEGT. Trimming removed 7 bases at V and 2 bases at J, with 9 bases between. The CDR3 region has the DNA TGTGCCAGCAAGGGGGGGACTGGGGCCAACGTCCTGACTTTC. It yields the protein CASKGGTGANVLTF.

A remark on this clone: Germline is not matched at one junction end, which may reflect a read error. This chain joins TRBV6-6 and TRBJ1-5, with 8 nucleotides matching TRBD1. This CDR3 spans 16 amino acids. Germline CDR1 is MNHNY and CDR2 is SVGAGI (reference sequence). The CDR3 is CASSDSTGELIMAQHF. The CDR3 nucleotides are TGTGCCAGCAGTGACTCGACAGGGGAATTAATCATGGCCCAGCATTTT.

CDR3 in DNA: TGTGCCAGCTCACCCTGGACTAGCGGGACAGATACGCAGTATTTT. This encodes CASSPWTSGTDTQYF. This sequence joins TRBV18 and TRBJ2-3; TRBD2 matches 11 bases. Losses at the gene ends were 3 bases for V and 3 bases for J; bases not matched to a gene: 2. CDR1 is KGHSH and CDR2 is LQKENI in the germline V gene. The CDR3 spans 15 residues.

The CDR3 DNA reads TGTGCCAGCAGTTTTCGGGTTTGGCGGGAGGAGGGTACGCAGTATTTT. Its protein product is CASSFRVWREEGTQYF. The rearrangement links TRBV28 to TRBJ2-3, with 8 bases that match TRBD2. The junction had 13 bases not matched to a gene; V was cut back by 3 bases and J by 8 bases. The germline V gene encodes CDR1 MDHEN and CDR2 SYDVKM. The CDR3 is 16 residues long.

This chain connects TRBV7-6 to TRBJ2-5; D is ambiguous. Germline loops: CDR1 SGHVS, CDR2 FNYEAQ. Trimming pared 2 bases from V and 2 bases from J, leaving 6 bases between. The CDR3 sequence is 13 residues long. The CDR3 DNA sequence: TGTGCCAGCAGCTTAAGTAGGCAAGAGACCCAGTACTTC. Translation gives CASSLSRQETQYF.

J is TRBJ2-1 and V is TRBV6-4; 10 nucleotides match TRBD2. Losses at the gene ends were 2 bases for V and 6 bases for J; bases not matched to a gene: 4. The CDR3 covers 15 residues. Germline CDR1 and CDR2: MRHNA and SNTAGT. DNA for the CDR3: TGTGCCAGCAGTGACGGACTAGCGGCGATCAATGAGCAGTTCTTC. This gives the protein CASSDGLAAINEQFF.

The rearrangement uses TRBV28 and TRBJ1-5; perhaps TRBD1 as D (6 bases). V shed 5 bases and J shed 2 bases, with 22 bases lying between them. CDR1 and CDR2 (germline): MDHEN, SYDVKM. The CDR3 sequence is 18 residues long. CDR3 nucleotide sequence: TGTGCCAGCAGTAATGGACTGGGACAATCAGGTGGCAATCAGCCCCAGCATTTT. Translated: CASSNGLGQSGGNQPQHF. Using reference TRBV28 and TRBJ1-5 for the parts outside the CDR3, the full variable domain is DVKVTQSSRYLVKRTGEKVFLECVQDMDHENMFWYRQDPGLGLRLIYFSYDVKMKEKGDIPEGYSVSREKKERFSLILESASTNQTSMYLCASSNGLGQSGGNQPQHFGDGTRLSIL.

The table lists this clone with a few counts. The rearrangement uses TRBV5-8 and TRBJ1-1; the D is unclear. With 4 bases removed from V and 7 bases from J, the gap between germline ends came to 14 bases. The CDR3 loop spans 13 amino acids. Germline assignment: CDR1 SGHTS and CDR2 YDEGEE. This CDR3 is CASSRRPYGEAFF. CDR3 nucleotides: TGTGCCAGCAGCCGCCGCCCATACGGTGAAGCTTTCTTT.

The chain joins TRBV7-2 to TRBJ2-1; a possible D gene is TRBD1 (5 bases). Germline loops: CDR1 SGHTA, CDR2 FQGNSA. Trimming left V 5 bases short and J 10 bases short, with 15 bases between. This CDR3 is 13 amino acids long. The CDR3 loop is CASSRIYDSEQFF. CDR3 DNA sequence: TGTGCCAGCAGCCGAATTTACGACAGCGAGCAGTTCTTC.

The V gene is TRBV28, the J gene TRBJ1-5; TRBD1 matches at 10 bases. The CDR3 has 15 amino acids. The V and J ends lost 8 bases and 0 bases, in that order; junction bases with no gene match: 4. The germline V gene has CDR1 MDHEN and CDR2 SYDVKM. The CDR3 loop is CASVGTGVSNQPQHF. Written as DNA, the CDR3 is TGTGCCAGCGTAGGGACAGGGGTTAGCAATCAGCCCCAGCATTTT. Complete variable domain (other parts from reference TRBV28 and TRBJ1-5): DVKVTQSSRYLVKRTGEKVFLECVQDMDHENMFWYRQDPGLGLRLIYFSYDVKMKEKGDIPEGYSVSREKKERFSLILESASTNQTSMYLCASVGTGVSNQPQHFGDGTRLSIL.

The chain uses TRBV7-2 and TRBJ1-6; D unresolved. Germline-derived CDR1 and CDR2 are SGHTA and FQGNSA. This CDR3 is built from 13 residues. V was shortened by 0 bases and J by 9 bases, with 6 bases between the two germline ends. CDR3 DNA: TGTGCCAGCAGCTTAGCGCGCGGTTCACCCCTCCACTTT. Its translation is CASSLARGSPLHF.

The V gene is TRBV9, the J gene TRBJ2-7; a possible D gene is TRBD1 (5 bases). There are 14 residues in the CDR3. Germline assignment: CDR1 SGDLS and CDR2 YYNGEE. V was pared by 0 bases and J by 1 base, with 8 bases between. This CDR3 reads CASSVDHRSYEQYF. As DNA, the CDR3 is TGTGCCAGCAGCGTAGACCACAGGTCCTACGAGCAGTACTTC.

This clone appeared a single time. V usage is TRBV19 and J usage is TRBJ2-2, with D possibly being TRBD1 (5 bases). This CDR3 is built from 14 residues. Between the trimmed V and J ends, which lost 3 bases and 6 bases, there was a span of 11 bases. Germline V lookup: CDR1 LNHDA, CDR2 SQIVND (reference sequence). In DNA form, the CDR3 reads TGTGCCAGTAGTATTGGGAAAGGGGCCGGGGAGCTGTTTTTT. Translated, it gives CASSIGKGAGELFF.

The rearrangement joins TRBV29-1 to TRBJ2-7, with D perhaps TRBD2 (6 bases). The CDR3 contains 12 residues. Between the trimmed V and J ends, which lost 4 bases and 5 bases, there was a span of 12 bases. Germline values: CDR1 SQVTM, CDR2 ANQGSEA. CDR3 sequence reads: CSVVVGSHEQYF. The DNA of the CDR3 is TGCAGCGTTGTTGTCGGGAGCCACGAGCAGTACTTC.